One sample yielded the 6 T cell receptor beta chains listed below, sequenced in a study of T-cell reconstitution after alpha-beta-depleted transplantation in children. Unique molecular identifiers were used to barcode this TCRbeta library. Via MiXCR, TCRdb re-called the PCR reads, giving one row per CDR3 protein. The sample carries 200,000 to 250,000 distinct CDR3 sequences, 11% recorded once. Source: PBMCs, taken before TCRalphabeta/CD19-depleted stem cell transplant. Receptor source: a child younger than two with acute myeloid leukemia, due to receive a stem cell transplant.

In its sample, this clonotype was seen many times. V usage is TRBV5-1 and J usage is TRBJ2-7, with D possibly being TRBD1 or TRBD2 (5 bases each). Germline assignment: CDR1 SGHRS and CDR2 YFSETQ. Trimming removed 2 bases from V and 2 bases from J, with 11 bases in between. This CDR3 spans 14 amino acids. CDR3 sequence: CASSLLGDTYEQYF. The CDR3 region has the DNA TGCGCCAGCAGCTTACTAGGGGATACCTACGAGCAGTACTTC.

This clonotype was detected many times. CDR3 amino acids: CASRTGDYGYTF. The CDR3 nucleotides are TGTGCCAGCAGAACAGGGGACTATGGCTACACCTTC. The chain combines TRBV2 with TRBJ1-2; 7 positions match TRBD1. J was trimmed by 3 bases and V by 6 bases; bases with no gene match: 1. Germline V gene sequence: CDR1 SNHLY, CDR2 FYNNEI. CDR3 length: 12 residues.

This clonotype has a count of ten or more. The DNA of the CDR3 is TGCGCCAGCAGTGACGGAGGGTCCAGCCAGCCCCAGCATTTT. Protein product: CASSDGGSSQPQHF. The genes are TRBV10-1 and TRBJ1-5; D unresolved. The germline CDR1 and CDR2 sequences are WNHNN and SYGVQD (reference sequence). With 3 bases removed from V and 7 bases from J, the gap between germline ends came to 13 bases. The CDR3 spans 14 residues.

This clonotype was counted ten times or more. The chain links TRBV21-1 to TRBJ1-5; TRBD1 is the table's D call and was not checked against the DNA. TRBV21-1 is shown as a pseudogene. This CDR3 spans 18 amino acids. CDR3 in DNA: TGTGCCAGCAGCAAAACGGCAGGGGGAGCTATTGGCAATCAGCCCCAGCATTTT. Residues: CASSKTAGGAIGNQPQHF.

This clonotype was recorded at least ten times. V is TRBV15 and J is TRBJ1-5; D is undetermined. CDR1 is LNHNV and CDR2 is YYDKDF in the germline V gene (reference sequence). V shed 1 base and J shed 3 bases, with 10 bases lying between them. The CDR3 is made up of 15 amino acids. Written as DNA, the CDR3 is TGTGCCACCAGCAGAGTGTGGCAGACCAATCAGCCCCAGCATTTT. This translates into CATSRVWQTNQPQHF.

This clonotype occurred many times. This chain links TRBV7-2 with TRBJ2-3, with a weak D call TRBD2 (5 bases). Trimming took off 2 bases at V and 5 bases at J, with 8 bases between the two ends. CDR1 is SGHTA and CDR2 is FQGNSA in the germline V gene. CDR3 length: 13 amino acids. The CDR3 DNA follows: TGTGCCAGCAGCTTAATGGCGGGAGATACGCAGTATTTT. Translation gives CASSLMAGDTQYF.